These 3 T cell receptor beta chains were all obtained from the same sample, sequenced in a study of T-cell reconstitution after alpha-beta-depleted transplantation in children. Construction of the TCRbeta library involved unique molecular identifiers. MiXCR, run by TCRdb on the PCR reads, gives a single entry per CDR3 protein. Of 190,000 or so distinct CDR3 sequences listed, about 6% were seen once; the top ten hold roughly 4.5%. The sequencing here drew on PBMCs, taken before TCRalphabeta/CD19-depleted stem cell transplant. These receptors all stem from a girl less than two years old with combined immunodeficiency, due to receive a stem cell transplant.

There are many counts of this clonotype. The chain carries TRBV28 and TRBJ2-3, with D perhaps matching TRBD1 (5 bases). The V and J ends lost 4 bases and 5 bases respectively, with 13 bases between them. Germline V gene sequence: CDR1 MDHEN, CDR2 SYDVKM. This CDR3 has 14 amino acids. CDR3 amino acids: CASSWGALVDTQYF. In DNA form, the CDR3 reads TGTGCCAGCAGTTGGGGCGCACTGGTAGATACGCAGTATTTT.

This clonotype showed up many times. The chain has TRBV12-3 or TRBV12-4 and TRBJ1-5; unclear D gene. V was cut by 2 bases and J by 7 bases, with 21 bases left in between. The CDR3 covers 17 residues. CDR3 region: CASSLTGSRMSGQPQHF. The CDR3 DNA sequence: TGTGCCAGCAGTTTAACGGGGAGTCGAATGAGTGGGCAGCCCCAGCATTTT.

Notes on this clonotype: Just one base apart from a much larger clone, this may be a read error. This CDR3 is missing its conserved last phenylalanine or tryptophan, likely due to a read error. This chain links TRBV20-1 with TRBJ1-3, with D maybe TRBD1 (6 bases). V was cut by 5 bases and J by 0 bases, with 14 bases left in between. The CDR3 loop spans 15 amino acids. Germline loops: CDR1 DFQATT, CDR2 SNEGSKA (reference sequence). Here the CDR3 DNA reads TGCAGTGCTCCCGAGGGGGGATACTCTGGAAACACCATATATTAT. Translation gives CSAPEGGYSGNTIYY.